This is a list of T cell receptor beta chains from one sample in a study of CD8 T cells in Susac syndrome. TCRdb itself ran the immunoSEQ multiplex PCR reads through MiXCR, one entry per CDR3 protein. This table has approximately 190,000 distinct CDR3 sequences, 85% to 95% appearing once. Sequenced material: CD8+ T cells from PBMCs. Source of these receptors: a human donor with Susac syndrome. Both conserved end residues are part of each CDR3. A D gene is named only where the DNA matches it firmly. Size is omitted from some rows. Given values are once, few, many or a class for expanded clones.

V: TRBV20-1; D: NA; size: NA; J: TRBJ2-7; DNA: TGCAGTGCTAGGGGGCCTGTCTACGAGCAGTACTTC; CDR3: CSARGPVYEQYF
V: TRBV7-8; D: TRBD2; size: once; J: TRBJ2-3; DNA: TGTGCCAGCAGCACGGGACTAGGAGCAGATACGCAGTATTTT; CDR3: CASSTGLGADTQYF
V: TRBV15; D: NA; size: NA; J: TRBJ1-5; DNA: TGTGCCACCAGCAGAGCCCCGTCCCACCAGCCCCAGCATTTT; CDR3: CATSRAPSHQPQHF
V: TRBV7-9; D: TRBD1; size: NA; J: TRBJ1-4; DNA: TGTGCCAGCAGCTTAGCCCCGACAGGGCCTCAAGAAAAACTGTTTTTT; CDR3: CASSLAPTGPQEKLFF
V: TRBV27; D: NA; size: NA; J: TRBJ2-5; DNA: TGTGCCAGCAGAACGGGGGTATTGGGAGAGACCCAGTACTTC; CDR3: CASRTGVLGETQYF
V: TRBV3-1; D: NA; size: NA; J: TRBJ1-1; DNA: TGTGCCAGCAGCCAAGAAACCGACGATATGAACACTGAAGCTTTCTTT; CDR3: CASSQETDDMNTEAFF
V: TRBV30; D: NA; size: once; J: TRBJ2-7; DNA: TGTGCCTGGAGTATTTCCCTCGACGAGCAGTACTTC; CDR3: CAWSISLDEQYF
V: TRBV30; D: NA; size: once; J: TRBJ2-7; DNA: TGTGCCTATCAGGGGGGTTACGAGCAGTACTTC; CDR3: CAYQGGYEQYF
V: TRBV5-6; D: NA; size: NA; J: TRBJ2-3; DNA: TGTGCCAGCAGCTTGGGTGACAGAGGCACAGATACGCAGTATTTT; CDR3: CASSLGDRGTDTQYF
V: TRBV4-1; D: TRBD1; size: NA; J: TRBJ2-1; DNA: TGCGCCAGCAGCCAGGGTAATTGGGACAGTCCCTACAATGAGCAGTTCTTC; CDR3: CASSQGNWDSPYNEQFF
V: TRBV6-1; D: TRBD1; size: once; J: TRBJ2-1; DNA: TGTGCCAGCAGCCCATCGGGACAGATACCGTACAATGAGCAGTTCTTC; CDR3: CASSPSGQIPYNEQFF
V: TRBV4-1; D: NA; size: NA; J: TRBJ2-1; DNA: TGCGCCAGCAGCCCACCTTTAAGTGAGCAGTTCTTC; CDR3: CASSPPLSEQFF
V: TRBV27; D: TRBD1; size: NA; J: TRBJ2-7; DNA: TGTGCCAGCAGTTACACCGGGACAGGAGACCCTTACGAGCAGTACTTC; CDR3: CASSYTGTGDPYEQYF
V: TRBV27; D: NA; size: few; J: TRBJ2-3; DNA: TGTGCCAGCAGTCCGACAGCGAGCACAGATACGCAGTATTTT; CDR3: CASSPTASTDTQYF
V: TRBV30; D: NA; size: NA; J: TRBJ1-5; DNA: TGTGCCTTTCACACAGGGACTCTGGGAAATCAGCCCCAGCATTTT; CDR3: CAFHTGTLGNQPQHF
V: TRBV27; D: NA; size: NA; J: TRBJ2-7; DNA: TGTGCCAGCAGTTTATCGGTCACTAGCTCCTACGAGCAGTACTTC; CDR3: CASSLSVTSSYEQYF
V: TRBV6-1; D: NA; size: NA; J: TRBJ2-1; DNA: TGTGCCAGCAGTGAAGTGCCGGGTGAGCAGTTCTTC; CDR3: CASSEVPGEQFF
V: TRBV6-1; D: NA; size: NA; J: TRBJ2-7; DNA: TGTGCCAGCAGTGGCCTCGGGGAGGTTGCCTACGAGCAGTACTTC; CDR3: CASSGLGEVAYEQYF
V: TRBV2; D: NA; size: NA; J: TRBJ2-3; DNA: TGTGCCAGCAGTGGTTTCACCGGACAGACCACAGATACGCAGTATTTT; CDR3: CASSGFTGQTTDTQYF
V: TRBV7-9; D: NA; size: NA; J: TRBJ1-4; DNA: TGTGCCAGCAGCTTAACTATCACGGGCAGGAATGAAAAACTGTTTTTT; CDR3: CASSLTITGRNEKLFF
V: TRBV10-3; D: NA; size: once; J: TRBJ2-3; DNA: TGTGCCATCAGTGACCGAGGGGGAGGTTCTAGCACAGATACGCAGTATTTT; CDR3: CAISDRGGGSSTDTQYF
V: TRBV13; D: NA; size: NA; J: TRBJ2-7; DNA: TGTGCCAGCAGCCCCCCGGGGTTCTACGAGCAGTACTTC; CDR3: CASSPPGFYEQYF
V: TRBV9; D: NA; size: NA; J: TRBJ2-7; DNA: TGTGCCAGCAGCGTAGGTGGTATTATTGGGCACTACGAGCAGTACTTC; CDR3: CASSVGGIIGHYEQYF
V: TRBV6-5; D: NA; size: NA; J: TRBJ1-2; DNA: TGTGCCAGCAGTTACTCTTCGGGGGAGGGTGGCTACACCTTC; CDR3: CASSYSSGEGGYTF
V: TRBV7-9; D: NA; size: once; J: TRBJ2-7; DNA: TGTGCCAGCAGCCCGGACCTAGGAGGTAGCTCCTACGAGCAGTACTTC; CDR3: CASSPDLGGSSYEQYF
V: TRBV4-1; D: TRBD2; size: NA; J: TRBJ2-1; DNA: TGCGCCAGCAGCCAAGATCCAGCGGGGATCAATGAGCAGTTCTTC; CDR3: CASSQDPAGINEQFF
V: TRBV11-2; D: NA; size: NA; J: TRBJ2-6; DNA: TGTGCCAGCAGCTCCAGCTCTGGGGCCAACGTCCTGACTTTC; CDR3: CASSSSSGANVLTF
V: TRBV19; D: NA; size: NA; J: TRBJ1-1; DNA: TGTGCCAGTAACCTCGGATACCTGAACACTGAAGCTTTCTTT; CDR3: CASNLGYLNTEAFF
V: TRBV27; D: NA; size: once; J: TRBJ2-7; DNA: TGTGCCAGCAGTCCGGCGGGTATCAACGAGCAGTACTTC; CDR3: CASSPAGINEQYF
V: TRBV6-2/TRBV6-3; D: TRBD1; size: NA; J: TRBJ2-7; DNA: TGTGCCAGCAGCGGACAGGGGTTCAACGAGCAGTACTTC; CDR3: CASSGQGFNEQYF
V: TRBV28; D: TRBD2; size: NA; J: TRBJ2-1; DNA: TGTGCCAGCAGTTCCATCACTAGCGGGAAGAATGAGCAGTTCTTC; CDR3: CASSSITSGKNEQFF
V: TRBV29-1; D: TRBD1; size: NA; J: TRBJ2-1; DNA: TGCAGCGTGCACTCAACATGGGACAGCTCCTACAATGAGCAGTTCTTC; CDR3: CSVHSTWDSSYNEQFF
V: TRBV28; D: NA; size: NA; J: TRBJ2-7; DNA: TGTGCCAGCAGTTTAATGGTCGGCTACGAGCAGTACTTC; CDR3: CASSLMVGYEQYF
V: TRBV30; D: NA; size: NA; J: TRBJ2-7; DNA: TGTGCCTTGACCCTGTCTCTGGGGTCGCGGTACGAGCAGTACTTC; CDR3: CALTLSLGSRYEQYF
V: TRBV7-3; D: NA; size: NA; J: TRBJ2-7; DNA: TGTGCCAGCAGCTTCGCGGGATCAGGCTACGAGCAGTACTTC; CDR3: CASSFAGSGYEQYF
V: TRBV7-9; D: NA; size: NA; J: TRBJ2-2; DNA: TGTGCCAGCAGAATCGGTACTAACACCGGGGAGCTGTTTTTT; CDR3: CASRIGTNTGELFF
V: TRBV7-2; D: NA; size: NA; J: TRBJ2-7; DNA: TGTGCCAGCAGCTTAGAGGAGGGAAGCTCCTACGAGCAGTACTTC; CDR3: CASSLEEGSSYEQYF
V: TRBV3-1; D: NA; size: NA; J: TRBJ1-5; DNA: TGTGCCAGCAGCCTTTCGGACAGATTAGATCAGCCCCAGCATTTT; CDR3: CASSLSDRLDQPQHF
V: TRBV30; D: NA; size: NA; J: TRBJ1-1; DNA: TGTGCCTGGAGTTGGCTAGGCTTGGCTGAAGCTTTCTTT; CDR3: CAWSWLGLAEAFF
V: TRBV7-8; D: TRBD1; size: NA; J: TRBJ1-2; DNA: TGTGCCAGCAGCGAAGGACAGGGAAGTAACTATGGCTACACCTTC; CDR3: CASSEGQGSNYGYTF
V: TRBV5-6; D: NA; size: NA; J: TRBJ1-1; DNA: TGTGCCAGCAGCTACGGGTACACTGAAGCTTTCTTT; CDR3: CASSYGYTEAFF
V: TRBV28; D: NA; size: NA; J: TRBJ1-1; DNA: TGTGCCAGCAGTTCCCGAAGAGGGATGAACACTGAAGCTTTCTTT; CDR3: CASSSRRGMNTEAFF
V: TRBV7-9; D: TRBD2; size: NA; J: TRBJ2-1; DNA: TGTGCCAGCAGCCCAAAGCGGGGGGGTAACAATGAGCAGTTCTTC; CDR3: CASSPKRGGNNEQFF
V: TRBV19; D: NA; size: once; J: TRBJ1-2; DNA: TGTGCCAGTACCCCAAGAGGGGCTTTCGGTGGCTACACCTTC; CDR3: CASTPRGAFGGYTF